Judged by abundance, the clone carrying this TCR beta chain is medium-sized (0.01 to 0.1%). Antigen specificity is unknown. The record originates from a study of spatial heterogeneity in lung cancer. Study summary: As counted in raw reads, each unique TCR and UMI combination appeared more than ten times on average. Study-wide points: Counts that tracked tumor mutation counts were those of expanded intratumoral alpha and beta TCRs. Among tumor T cells, estimated coverage was roughly 7% for alpha chains and around 13% for beta chains. Ubiquitous and regional nonsynonymous mutations were tracked by counts of ubiquitous and regional expanded TCRs, respectively.

Trimming stripped 3 bases from V and 1 base from J, with 18 bases between. This CDR3 is built from 18 residues. CDR1 SGHNT and CDR2 YENEEA come from the germline V gene. Time point given: sample taken at primary tumor resection. The library protocol tagged each TCR cDNA with a unique molecular identifier. TCRdb processed the 5' RACE reads anew with MiXCR; each CDR3 protein has one entry. This table has more than 9,500 distinct CDR3 sequences, 13% to 15% appearing once. The rearrangement links TRBV11-3 to TRBJ2-2; either TRBD1 or TRBD2 may fit D (6 bases each). The receptor's source is a male donor with early-stage non-small cell lung cancer. The sample in question was lung tumor tissue, obtained at surgery. The chain's CDR3 is CASSFGLGGRGNTGELFF. CDR3 nucleotide sequence: TGTGCCAGCAGCTTCGGATTAGGGGGGCGCGGGAACACCGGGGAGCTGTTTTTT.